This record looks at one TCR beta chain sequence and its context. Its matching antigen is unknown. All of the sorted populations showed purity greater than 95%. As every portion of the isolated RNA was reverse transcribed, the sequencing read expressed TCRB transcripts. Repertoires were generated with immunoSEQ multiplex PCR, while TCRdb's copy carries only in-frame clones and drops some. This repertoire shows approximately 340,000 clones, about 14% found once; its top ten account for under 0.02%. V shed 2 bases, J shed 7 bases, and the junction held 3 bases outside the gene matches. In germline, CDR1 is GTSNPN, CDR2 SVGIG (reference sequence). This CDR3 spans 13 amino acids. These data come from a study of beta chain features in type 1 diabetes. Study results and limitations: Type 1 diabetes patients had VDJ junctions that carried fewer insertions and more deletions. Small HLA sub-analyses could not settle whether HLA shapes TCRB rearrangement. Among all four CD4+ subsets, Type 1 diabetes patients had TCRB CDR3s that were moderately but significantly shorter.

Sequencing was done on a sample of naive CD4+ T cells from blood. This clonotype was obtained from a woman between 18 and 29 years old in good health. The V call is TRBV30, the J call TRBJ1-5; 9 bases map to TRBD1. CDR3: CAWSTTGGQPQHF. For the CDR3, the DNA is TGTGCCTGGAGTACGACAGGGGGACAGCCCCAGCATTTT.